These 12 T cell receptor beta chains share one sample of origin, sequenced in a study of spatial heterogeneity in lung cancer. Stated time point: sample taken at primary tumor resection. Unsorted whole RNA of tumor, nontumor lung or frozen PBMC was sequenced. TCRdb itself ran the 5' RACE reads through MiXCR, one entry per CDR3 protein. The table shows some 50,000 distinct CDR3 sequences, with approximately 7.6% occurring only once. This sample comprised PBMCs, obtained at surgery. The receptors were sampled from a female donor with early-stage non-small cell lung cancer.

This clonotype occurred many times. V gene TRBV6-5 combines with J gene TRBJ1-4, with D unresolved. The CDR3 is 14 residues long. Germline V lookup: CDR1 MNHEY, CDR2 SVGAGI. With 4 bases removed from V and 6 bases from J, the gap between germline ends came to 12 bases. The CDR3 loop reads CASSSNGRDEKLFF. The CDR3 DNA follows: TGTGCCAGCAGTTCAAACGGGAGGGATGAAAAACTGTTTTTT.

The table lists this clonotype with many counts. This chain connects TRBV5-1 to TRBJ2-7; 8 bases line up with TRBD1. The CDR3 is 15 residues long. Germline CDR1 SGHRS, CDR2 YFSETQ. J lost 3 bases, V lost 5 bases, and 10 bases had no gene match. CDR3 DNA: TGCGCCAGCAGGAAGACAGGGGTGGGCATCTACGAGCAGTACTTC. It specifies CASRKTGVGIYEQYF.

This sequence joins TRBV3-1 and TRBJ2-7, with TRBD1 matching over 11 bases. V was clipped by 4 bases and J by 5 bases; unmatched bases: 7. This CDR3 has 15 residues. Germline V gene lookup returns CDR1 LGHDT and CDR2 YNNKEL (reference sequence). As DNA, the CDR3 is TGTGCCAGCAGCCCCCGGGACAGGGGGAGCAACGAGCAGTACTTC. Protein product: CASSPRDRGSNEQYF.

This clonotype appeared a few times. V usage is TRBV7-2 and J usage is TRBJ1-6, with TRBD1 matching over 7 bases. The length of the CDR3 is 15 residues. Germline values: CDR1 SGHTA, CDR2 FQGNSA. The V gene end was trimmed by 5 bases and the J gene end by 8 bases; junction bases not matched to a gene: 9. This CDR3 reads CASSTNDRDYSPLHF. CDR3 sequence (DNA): TGTGCCAGCAGCACCAATGACAGGGACTATTCACCCCTCCACTTT.

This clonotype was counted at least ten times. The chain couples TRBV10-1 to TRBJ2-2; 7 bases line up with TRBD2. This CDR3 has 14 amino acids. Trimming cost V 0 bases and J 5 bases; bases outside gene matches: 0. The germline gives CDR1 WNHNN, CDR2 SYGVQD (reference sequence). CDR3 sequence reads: CASSESGRTGELFF. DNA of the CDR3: TGCGCCAGCAGTGAGTCCGGGAGGACCGGGGAGCTGTTTTTT.

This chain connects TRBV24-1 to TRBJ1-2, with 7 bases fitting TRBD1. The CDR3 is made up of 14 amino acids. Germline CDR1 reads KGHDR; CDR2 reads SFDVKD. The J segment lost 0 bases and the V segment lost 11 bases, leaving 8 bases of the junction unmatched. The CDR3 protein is CAIGDRTSNYGYTF. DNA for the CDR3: TGTGCCATCGGGGACAGAACCTCTAACTATGGCTACACCTTC.

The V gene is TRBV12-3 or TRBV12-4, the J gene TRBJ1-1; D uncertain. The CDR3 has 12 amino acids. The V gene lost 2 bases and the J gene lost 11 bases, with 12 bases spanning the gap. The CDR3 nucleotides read TGTGCCAGCAGTTTATTTAAAGGGAACGCTTTCTTT. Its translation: CASSLFKGNAFF.

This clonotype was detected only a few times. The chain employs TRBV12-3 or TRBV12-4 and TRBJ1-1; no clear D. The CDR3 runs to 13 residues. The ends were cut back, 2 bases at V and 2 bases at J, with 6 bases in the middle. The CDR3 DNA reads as TGTGCCAGCAGTTTAAGACCTAACACTGAAGCTTTCTTT. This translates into CASSLRPNTEAFF.

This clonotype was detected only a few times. The CDR3, as DNA: TGCAGTGCAAAGGTTGGGGGCGACACCGGGGAGCTGTTTTTT. Translated, it gives CSAKVGGDTGELFF. V and J are TRBV20-1 and TRBJ2-2, with a weak D call TRBD1 (6 bases). This CDR3 has 14 residues. Germline V gene lookup returns CDR1 DFQATT and CDR2 SNEGSKA (reference sequence). The ends were cut back, 6 bases at V and 3 bases at J, with 14 bases in the middle.

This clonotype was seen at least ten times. The CDR3 nucleotides read TGTGCCAGCAGTGAAGCCCAGGGGGGTCTGCAGACCCAGTACTTC. Translation gives CASSEAQGGLQTQYF. The chain couples TRBV2 to TRBJ2-5; possibly TRBD1 for D (7 bases). There are 15 residues in the CDR3. V gave up 0 bases and J gave up 6 bases, with 14 bases separating them. Germline V gives CDR1 SNHLY, CDR2 FYNNEI.

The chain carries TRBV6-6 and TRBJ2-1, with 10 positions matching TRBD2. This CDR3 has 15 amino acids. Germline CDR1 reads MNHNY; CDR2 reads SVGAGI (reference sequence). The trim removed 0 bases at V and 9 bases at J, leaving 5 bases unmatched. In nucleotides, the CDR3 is TGTGCCAGCAGTTACTCGGGACTAGCGACGTCTGAGCAGTTCTTC. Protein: CASSYSGLATSEQFF.

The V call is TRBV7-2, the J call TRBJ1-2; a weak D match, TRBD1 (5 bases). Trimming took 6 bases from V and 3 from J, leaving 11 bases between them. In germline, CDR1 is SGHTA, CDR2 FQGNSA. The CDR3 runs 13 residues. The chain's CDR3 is CASSRDGDYGYTF. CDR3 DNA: TGTGCCAGCAGTCGGGACGGAGACTATGGCTACACCTTC.